This TCR beta chain emerged from a study of control samples from healthy donors and cancer patients. V gave up 0 bases and J gave up 4 bases, with 14 bases separating them. The V gene's germline CDR1 is SGHRS and CDR2 YFSETQ. This CDR3 comprises 17 residues. The assay was immunoSEQ multiplex PCR, and TCRdb's table has in-frame clones only and misses some. The sample consists of about 140,000 clones, 91% of them appearing once. The sequenced sample consisted of blood. J is TRBJ2-6 and V is TRBV5-1, with D perhaps matching TRBD1 or TRBD2 (6 bases each). This TCR was sampled from a man younger than 35 in good health. CDR3 residues: CASSLVTTGAGANVLTF. The DNA for the CDR3 is TGCGCCAGCAGCTTGGTAACGACGGGGGCCGGGGCCAACGTCCTGACTTTC. The entire variable domain, with the rest obtained from reference TRBV5-1 and TRBJ2-6, is as follows: KAGVTQTPRYLIKTRGQQVTLSCSPISGHRSVSWYQQTPGQGLQFLFEYFSETQRNKGNFPGRFSGRQFSNSRSEMNVSTLELGDSALYLCASSLVTTGAGANVLTFGAGSRLTVL.